The following is a T cell receptor beta chain sequence with its context. Libraries were prepared by immunoSEQ multiplex PCR; TCRdb keeps only in-frame clonotypes and omits some of them. Seen here are roughly 150,000 clones, more than 85% observed once, and the top ten hold approximately 0.7%. The data derive from a study of control samples from healthy donors and cancer patients. The source material was blood. This clonotype was obtained from a woman aged 25 to 39 in good health.

The CDR3 spells CATLKPPYEQYF. CDR3 DNA: TGTGCCACCCTCAAACCCCCATACGAGCAGTACTTC. The chain uses TRBV27 and TRBJ2-7, with D unresolved. V gave up 10 bases and J gave up 4 bases, with 14 bases separating them. The germline V gene has CDR1 MNHEY and CDR2 SMNVEV (reference sequence). The CDR3 extends over 12 amino acids.